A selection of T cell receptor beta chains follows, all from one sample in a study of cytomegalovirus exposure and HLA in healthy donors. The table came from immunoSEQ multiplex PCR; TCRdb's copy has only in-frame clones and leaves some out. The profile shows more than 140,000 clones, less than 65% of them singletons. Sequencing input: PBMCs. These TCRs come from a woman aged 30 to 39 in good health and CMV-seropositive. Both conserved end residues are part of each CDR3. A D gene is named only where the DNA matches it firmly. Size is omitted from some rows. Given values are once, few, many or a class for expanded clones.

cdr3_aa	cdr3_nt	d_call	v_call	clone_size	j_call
CASSRQGHNEQFF	TGTGCCAGCAGCCGACAGGGCCACAATGAGCAGTTCTTC	TRBD1	TRBV5-7	.	TRBJ2-1
CASLGGDWYGYTF	TGTGCCAGCTTGGGGGGGGATTGGTATGGCTACACCTTC	.	TRBV2	.	TRBJ1-2
CAGAPQHF	TGTGCCGGGGCGCCCCAGCATTTT	.	TRBV5-4	.	TRBJ1-5
CAWSPIALGGSETQYF	TGTGCCTGGAGCCCCATAGCGCTAGGGGGATCGGAGACCCAGTACTTC	.	TRBV30	few	TRBJ2-5
CASSEVGRNTEAFF	TGTGCCAGTAGTGAGGTGGGGCGGAACACTGAAGCTTTCTTT	.	TRBV19	.	TRBJ1-1
CASSQGTGFNQPQHF	TGTGCCAGCAGCCAGGGGACAGGGTTCAATCAGCCCCAGCATTTT	TRBD1	TRBV4-2	once	TRBJ1-5
CASSLDPGGYEQYF	TGTGCCAGCAGCTTGGATCCAGGGGGCTACGAGCAGTACTTC	TRBD1	TRBV5-6	once	TRBJ2-7
CASSFGTASNQPQHF	TGTGCCAGCAGCTTCGGGACAGCTAGCAATCAGCCCCAGCATTTT	TRBD1	TRBV7-2	.	TRBJ1-5
CASSQGTSGIPGELFF	TGTGCCAGCAGCCAGGGGACTAGCGGGATACCCGGGGAGCTGTTTTTT	TRBD2	TRBV5-4	.	TRBJ2-2
CAISESADTDTQYF	TGTGCCATCAGTGAGTCGGCAGACACAGATACGCAGTATTTT	.	TRBV10-3	.	TRBJ2-3
CATKFRGKLFF	TGTGCCACCAAGTTTCGGGGGAAACTGTTTTTT	.	TRBV27	.	TRBJ1-4
CSVAPAWRPYEQYF	TGCAGCGTTGCCCCCGCCTGGAGACCCTACGAGCAGTACTTC	.	TRBV29-1	.	TRBJ2-7
CASSFDAGGGGYTF	TGCGCCAGCAGCTTTGACGCGGGAGGCGGTGGCTACACCTTC	.	TRBV5-1	.	TRBJ1-2
CASSGTSYYNEQFF	TGCGCCAGCTCCGGGACTAGCTACTACAATGAGCAGTTCTTC	TRBD2	TRBV10-2	.	TRBJ2-1
CASISERSSYNSPLHF	TGTGCCAGCATAAGTGAGCGGAGCTCCTATAATTCACCCCTCCACTTT	.	TRBV2	.	TRBJ1-6
CAWSVFRTSGTTDTQYF	TGTGCCTGGAGTGTATTCCGTACTAGCGGTACCACAGATACGCAGTATTTT	TRBD2	TRBV30	.	TRBJ2-3
CASSLVVIGGGDNTGELFF	TGCGCCAGCAGCTTGGTAGTTATCGGAGGCGGGGACAACACCGGGGAGCTGTTTTTT	.	TRBV5-1	.	TRBJ2-2
CASSKDRPNYGYTF	TGTGCCAGCAGTAAAGACAGACCTAACTATGGCTACACCTTC	.	TRBV2	.	TRBJ1-2
CASSLRGGVGANVLTF	TGTGCCAGCAGCTTAAGAGGAGGGGTTGGGGCCAACGTCCTGACTTTC	.	TRBV7-6	.	TRBJ2-6
CASSYPPDEQFF	TGTGCCAGCAGTTACCCCCCGGATGAGCAGTTCTTC	.	TRBV28	.	TRBJ2-1
CASSQGDPGTDTQYF	TGCGCCAGCAGTCAAGGAGACCCGGGCACAGATACGCAGTATTTT	.	TRBV5-1	.	TRBJ2-3
CASSIVRSTEAFF	TGTGCCAGTAGTATAGTTCGGTCCACTGAAGCTTTCTTT	.	TRBV19	.	TRBJ1-1
CASSLTGGPSYEQYF	TGTGCCAGCAGCTTAACGGGGGGACCCTCCTACGAGCAGTACTTC	TRBD2	TRBV13	.	TRBJ2-7
CAIRGTAKMNTEAFF	TGTGCCATCAGGGGGACAGCGAAGATGAACACTGAAGCTTTCTTT	TRBD1	TRBV10-3	.	TRBJ1-1
CASSLVIEQFF	TGTGCCAGCAGCTTAGTCATTGAGCAGTTCTTC	.	TRBV11-2	.	TRBJ2-1